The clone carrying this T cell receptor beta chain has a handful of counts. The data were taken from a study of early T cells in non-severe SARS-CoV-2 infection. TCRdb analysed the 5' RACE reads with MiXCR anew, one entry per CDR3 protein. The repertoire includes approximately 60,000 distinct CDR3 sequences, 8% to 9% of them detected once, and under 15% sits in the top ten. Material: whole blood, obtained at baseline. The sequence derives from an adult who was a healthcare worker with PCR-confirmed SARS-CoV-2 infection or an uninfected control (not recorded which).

As DNA, the CDR3 is TGTGCCAGTAGGGACACCTTCTATGGCTACACCTTC. Its protein product is CASRDTFYGYTF. The chain combines TRBV19 with TRBJ1-2, with D possibly TRBD1 on 5 matching bases. The germline V and J ends were trimmed by 6 bases and 4 bases, with 9 bases remaining between them. CDR3 size: 12 residues. CDR1 and CDR2 from the germline V gene are LNHDA and SQIVND (reference sequence).